The rows below give T cell receptor beta chains drawn from one sample of a study of blood T cell repertoires in COVID-19. The data were produced by immunoSEQ multiplex PCR, yet TCRdb's version contains in-frame clones alone and is incomplete. This table has about 310,000 clones, under 90% appearing once. Sequencing was done on a sample of peripheral blood. These receptors came from a woman aged 25 to 39 with COVID-19, enrolled during active disease. The CDR3 runs from the conserved cysteine through the conserved F or W.

V: TRBV3-1/TRBV3-2; J: TRBJ1-2; length: 14; CDR3: CASSQGTGGVGYTF
V: TRBV19; J: TRBJ1-2; length: 14; CDR3: CASSMWRGLDGYTF
V: TRBV5-1; J: TRBJ1-2; length: 15; CDR3: CASSLEMMTGRGYTF
V: TRBV29-1; J: TRBJ1-1; length: 14; CDR3: CSVEVYGQNTEAFF
V: TRBV30; J: TRBJ1-5; length: 14; CDR3: CAWSVGSFDQPQHF
V: TRBV5-1; J: TRBJ2-5; length: 15; CDR3: CASSSIAGGGETQYF
V: TRBV7-9; J: TRBJ1-1; length: 13; CDR3: CASSLTANTEAFF
V: TRBV9; J: TRBJ1-2; length: 15; CDR3: CASSEGQGANYGYTF
V: TRBV3-1/TRBV3-2; J: TRBJ2-2; length: 18; CDR3: CASSLRLAGGPSTGELFF
V: TRBV24-1; J: TRBJ2-3; length: 15; CDR3: CATSQDRGREDTQYF
V: TRBV24-1; J: TRBJ2-5; length: 17; CDR3: CATSSGGKGGSQETQYF
V: TRBV11-2; J: TRBJ1-2; length: 14; CDR3: CASSSLQGALGYTF
V: TRBV5-1; J: TRBJ1-1; length: 13; CDR3: CASSSTENTEAFF
V: TRBV15; J: TRBJ2-7; length: 16; CDR3: CATSSPKTSGIYEQYF
V: TRBV11-2; J: TRBJ2-6; length: 18; CDR3: CASSLEVFGTSGANVLTF
V: TRBV5-5; J: TRBJ1-2; length: 16; CDR3: CASSFGGGTGDYGYTF
V: TRBV3-1/TRBV3-2; J: TRBJ1-1; length: 13; CDR3: CASSQSRVTEAFF